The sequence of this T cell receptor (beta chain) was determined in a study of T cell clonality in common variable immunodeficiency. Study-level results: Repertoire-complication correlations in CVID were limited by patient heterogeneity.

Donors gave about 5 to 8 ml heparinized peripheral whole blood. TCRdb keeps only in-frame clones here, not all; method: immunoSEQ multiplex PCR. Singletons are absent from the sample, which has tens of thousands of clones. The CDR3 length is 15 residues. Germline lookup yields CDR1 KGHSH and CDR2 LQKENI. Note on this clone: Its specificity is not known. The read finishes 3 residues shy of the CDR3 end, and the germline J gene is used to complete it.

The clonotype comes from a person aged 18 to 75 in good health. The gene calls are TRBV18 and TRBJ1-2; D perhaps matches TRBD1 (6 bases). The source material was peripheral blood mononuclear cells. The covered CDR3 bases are TGTGCCAGCTCACCAGGGACAAGTCGAAACAATGAC. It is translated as CASSPGTSRNND. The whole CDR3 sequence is CASSPGTSRNNDYTF.